This paragraph covers one T cell receptor beta chain sequence. Its antigen is as yet unknown. This CDR3 comprises 15 residues. Trimming cost V 4 bases and J 3 bases, with 16 bases left between them. Germline CDR1 reads SGHAT; CDR2 reads FQNNGV. This entry is derived from a study of T cell responses to AZD1222 COVID-19 vaccine. The study's findings and limits: Repertoire sampling happened only post peak T cell response. At baseline, seropositivity was found in only a handful of AZD1222 recipients. Spike-specific TCR repertoires showed rising breadth and depth after two AZD1222 doses.

TCRdb's copy holds only in-frame clones and misses some; the assay was immunoSEQ multiplex PCR. The sample has some 150,000 clones, more than 85% seen once. This receptor was obtained from an adult in good health. The chain recombines TRBV11-2 with TRBJ2-7, with D perhaps TRBD1 or TRBD2 (6 bases each). Sequencing was performed on peripheral blood, taken on day 0 of AZD1222 vaccination. The CDR3 region has the DNA TGTGCCAGCAGCTCGACAGGAGGGGGGTACTACGAGCAGTACTTC. The encoded protein is CASSSTGGGYYEQYF.